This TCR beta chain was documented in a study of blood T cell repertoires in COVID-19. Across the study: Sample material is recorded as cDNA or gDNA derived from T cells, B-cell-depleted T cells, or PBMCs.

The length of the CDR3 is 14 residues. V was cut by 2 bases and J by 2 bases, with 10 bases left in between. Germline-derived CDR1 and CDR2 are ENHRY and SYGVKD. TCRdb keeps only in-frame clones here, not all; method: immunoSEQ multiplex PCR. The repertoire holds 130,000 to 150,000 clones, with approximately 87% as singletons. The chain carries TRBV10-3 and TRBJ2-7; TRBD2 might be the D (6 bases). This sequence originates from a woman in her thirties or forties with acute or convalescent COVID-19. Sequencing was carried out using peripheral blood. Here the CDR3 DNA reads TGTGCCATCAGTGAGGGTAGCGGACCCTACGAGCAGTACTTC. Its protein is CAISEGSGPYEQYF.